Listed below are T cell receptor beta chains from one sample, sequenced in a study of T cells after yellow fever vaccination. TCRdb reanalysed the 5' RACE reads using MiXCR and keeps one entry per CDR3 protein. This sample yields 300,000 to 400,000 distinct CDR3 sequences, of which 3% to 4.5% are seen a single time; approximately 24% belongs to the top ten. The sample here was PBMCs, taken 5 days after the yellow fever booster vaccination. The origin of the receptors is a man younger than 35 who received the YFV17D yellow fever vaccine. Each CDR3 is given without its conserved first and last residue. The order of the fields is J gene, D gene, V gene, CDR3 protein. D genes are given only for firm matches.

j_gene: TRBJ1-3
d_gene: -
v_gene: TRBV7-7
CDR3aa: ASSEGLPGNTIY

j_gene: TRBJ1-1
d_gene: TRBD1
v_gene: TRBV7-3
CDR3aa: ASSPGTALHTEAF

j_gene: TRBJ2-3
d_gene: -
v_gene: TRBV7-2
CDR3aa: ASSQRVSWVTDTQY

j_gene: TRBJ1-2
d_gene: -
v_gene: TRBV4-1
CDR3aa: ASSQTPDSVYGYT

j_gene: TRBJ1-3
d_gene: TRBD1
v_gene: TRBV5-4
CDR3aa: ASSLGQGRNTIY

j_gene: TRBJ2-1
d_gene: -
v_gene: TRBV7-6
CDR3aa: ASSLVVSKLGEQF

j_gene: TRBJ1-1
d_gene: -
v_gene: TRBV12-3/TRBV12-4
CDR3aa: ASSLPPGEAF

j_gene: TRBJ2-7
d_gene: TRBD1
v_gene: TRBV11-2
CDR3aa: ASRRTGVYEQY

j_gene: TRBJ1-5
d_gene: -
v_gene: TRBV5-6
CDR3aa: ASSLRPGVGQPQH

j_gene: TRBJ2-2
d_gene: TRBD1
v_gene: TRBV24-1
CDR3aa: ATSDFWKGQGNTGELF

j_gene: TRBJ2-3
d_gene: -
v_gene: TRBV5-1
CDR3aa: ASSTGTSTITDTQY

j_gene: TRBJ2-7
d_gene: -
v_gene: TRBV12-5
CDR3aa: ASGNSGTPYEQY

j_gene: TRBJ2-4
d_gene: -
v_gene: TRBV24-1
CDR3aa: ATSDVGGAKNIQY

j_gene: TRBJ1-2
d_gene: -
v_gene: TRBV9
CDR3aa: ASSVSRENYGYT

j_gene: TRBJ2-3
d_gene: -
v_gene: TRBV6-5
CDR3aa: ASSYDMKVDTQY

j_gene: TRBJ1-1
d_gene: TRBD1
v_gene: TRBV5-1
CDR3aa: ASSQAGTGRTEAF

j_gene: TRBJ1-4
d_gene: TRBD1
v_gene: TRBV7-9
CDR3aa: ASSLRGSGRGDEKLF

j_gene: TRBJ2-7
d_gene: TRBD1
v_gene: TRBV4-1
CDR3aa: ASSQVTGAGYEQY

j_gene: TRBJ2-7
d_gene: TRBD1
v_gene: TRBV14
CDR3aa: ASSPRTGPSEQY

j_gene: TRBJ1-3
d_gene: -
v_gene: TRBV11-2
CDR3aa: ASRSDKGSGNTIY

j_gene: TRBJ2-5
d_gene: TRBD2
v_gene: TRBV15
CDR3aa: ASSRGGNQETQY

j_gene: TRBJ2-2
d_gene: TRBD2
v_gene: TRBV3-1
CDR3aa: ASSPGGTGELF

j_gene: TRBJ2-1
d_gene: -
v_gene: TRBV24-1
CDR3aa: ATSDLTPGRGDNEQF

j_gene: TRBJ2-2
d_gene: -
v_gene: TRBV6-4
CDR3aa: ASSDSSRGTVGELF

j_gene: TRBJ1-1
d_gene: -
v_gene: TRBV5-1
CDR3aa: ASSLTVTMNTEAF

j_gene: TRBJ1-5
d_gene: -
v_gene: TRBV6-1
CDR3aa: ASNLYSNQPQH

j_gene: TRBJ2-6
d_gene: -
v_gene: TRBV10-3
CDR3aa: AITEGSGANVLT

j_gene: TRBJ1-6
d_gene: -
v_gene: TRBV7-3
CDR3aa: ASSVGPADSPLH

j_gene: TRBJ2-7
d_gene: TRBD2
v_gene: TRBV7-9
CDR3aa: ASSFGGGIYYEQY

j_gene: TRBJ2-7
d_gene: -
v_gene: TRBV6-5
CDR3aa: ASSRGQEQY

j_gene: TRBJ2-5
d_gene: -
v_gene: TRBV5-6
CDR3aa: ASSSTTETQY

j_gene: TRBJ2-3
d_gene: -
v_gene: TRBV5-1
CDR3aa: ASSWGLASDTQY

j_gene: TRBJ2-1
d_gene: -
v_gene: TRBV10-3
CDR3aa: AISEEGDESYNEQF

j_gene: TRBJ1-1
d_gene: -
v_gene: TRBV18
CDR3aa: ASSPLSRRTEAF

j_gene: TRBJ2-7
d_gene: -
v_gene: TRBV20-1
CDR3aa: SAQPGVYDEQY

j_gene: TRBJ1-2
d_gene: -
v_gene: TRBV20-1
CDR3aa: SARLGPSNGYT

j_gene: TRBJ2-2
d_gene: -
v_gene: TRBV7-9
CDR3aa: ASSVGGGSNTGELF

j_gene: TRBJ1-6
d_gene: -
v_gene: TRBV11-2
CDR3aa: ASSESGPSPLH

j_gene: TRBJ2-1
d_gene: -
v_gene: TRBV19
CDR3aa: ASSISVEEQF

j_gene: TRBJ2-1
d_gene: TRBD1
v_gene: TRBV4-1
CDR3aa: ASSQVWTGGANEQF

j_gene: TRBJ1-6
d_gene: -
v_gene: TRBV7-7
CDR3aa: ASSLRGNSPLH

j_gene: TRBJ2-5
d_gene: TRBD2
v_gene: TRBV7-2
CDR3aa: ASSAQASGGETQY

j_gene: TRBJ2-5
d_gene: -
v_gene: TRBV5-1
CDR3aa: ASSMGLTTRQETQY

j_gene: TRBJ2-2
d_gene: -
v_gene: TRBV20-1
CDR3aa: SARKPFTGELF

j_gene: TRBJ2-5
d_gene: -
v_gene: TRBV7-2
CDR3aa: ASSLGRGPETQY

j_gene: TRBJ1-2
d_gene: -
v_gene: TRBV12-5
CDR3aa: ASGGWVNYGYT

j_gene: TRBJ2-1
d_gene: -
v_gene: TRBV20-1
CDR3aa: SASLYEQF

j_gene: TRBJ1-4
d_gene: -
v_gene: TRBV5-1
CDR3aa: ASSLDGVTNEKLF

j_gene: TRBJ1-1
d_gene: -
v_gene: TRBV6-2/TRBV6-3
CDR3aa: ASSPGAAAF

j_gene: TRBJ2-3
d_gene: -
v_gene: TRBV9
CDR3aa: ASSGEGFWNGTDTQY

j_gene: TRBJ2-5
d_gene: -
v_gene: TRBV29-1
CDR3aa: SAGELAQETQY

j_gene: TRBJ1-5
d_gene: -
v_gene: TRBV19
CDR3aa: ASSLVGANQPQH

j_gene: TRBJ2-1
d_gene: TRBD2
v_gene: TRBV6-6
CDR3aa: ASSYRSGGNSEQF

j_gene: TRBJ2-3
d_gene: -
v_gene: TRBV7-2
CDR3aa: ASSLSPPPDTQY

j_gene: TRBJ1-3
d_gene: -
v_gene: TRBV7-7
CDR3aa: ASSLFPGPRHGNTIY

j_gene: TRBJ2-7
d_gene: -
v_gene: TRBV12-3/TRBV12-4
CDR3aa: ASSFGSAAYEQY

j_gene: TRBJ2-2
d_gene: TRBD2
v_gene: TRBV6-1
CDR3aa: ASSEMWGGTGELF

j_gene: TRBJ1-6
d_gene: TRBD1
v_gene: TRBV6-5
CDR3aa: ASSYSISPGQTGSPLH

j_gene: TRBJ2-7
d_gene: -
v_gene: TRBV27
CDR3aa: ASSLQDSAYEQY